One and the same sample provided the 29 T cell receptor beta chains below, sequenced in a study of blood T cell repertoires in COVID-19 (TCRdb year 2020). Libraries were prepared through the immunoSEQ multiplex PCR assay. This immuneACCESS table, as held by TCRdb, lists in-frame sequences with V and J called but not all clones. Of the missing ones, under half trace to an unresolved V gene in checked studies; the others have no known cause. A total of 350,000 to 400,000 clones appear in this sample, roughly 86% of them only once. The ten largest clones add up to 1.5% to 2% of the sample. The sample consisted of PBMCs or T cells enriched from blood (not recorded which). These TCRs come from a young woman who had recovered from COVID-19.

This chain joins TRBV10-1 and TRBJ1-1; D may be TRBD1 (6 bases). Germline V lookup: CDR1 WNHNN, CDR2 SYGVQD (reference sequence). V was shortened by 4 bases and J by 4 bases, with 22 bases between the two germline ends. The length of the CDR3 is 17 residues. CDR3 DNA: TGCGCCAGCAGTGGCCAGGGGAGAGATGGTCCGAGCACTGAAGCTTTCTTT. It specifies CASSGQGRDGPSTEAFF.

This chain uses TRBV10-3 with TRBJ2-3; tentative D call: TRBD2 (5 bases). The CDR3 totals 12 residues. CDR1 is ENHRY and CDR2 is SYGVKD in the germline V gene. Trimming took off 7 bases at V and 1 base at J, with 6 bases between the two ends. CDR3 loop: CAINSGTDTQYF. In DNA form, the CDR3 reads TGTGCCATCAATAGCGGCACAGATACGCAGTATTTT.

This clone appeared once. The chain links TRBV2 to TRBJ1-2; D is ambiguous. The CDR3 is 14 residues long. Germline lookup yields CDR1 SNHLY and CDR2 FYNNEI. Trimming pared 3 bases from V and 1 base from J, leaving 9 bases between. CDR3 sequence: CASSEAALNYGYTF. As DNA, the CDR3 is TGTGCCAGCAGTGAGGCAGCGCTTAACTATGGCTACACCTTC.

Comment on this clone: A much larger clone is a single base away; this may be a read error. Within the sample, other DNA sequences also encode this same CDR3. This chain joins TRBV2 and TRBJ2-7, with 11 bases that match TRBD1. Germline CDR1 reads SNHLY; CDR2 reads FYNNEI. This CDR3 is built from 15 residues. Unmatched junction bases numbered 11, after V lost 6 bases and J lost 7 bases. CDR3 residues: CASSLGQGGQGEQYF. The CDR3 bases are TGTGCCAGCAGCCTGGGACAGGGGGGACAAGGGGAGCAGTACTTC. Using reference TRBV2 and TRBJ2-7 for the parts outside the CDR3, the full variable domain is EPEVTQTPSHQVTQMGQEVILRCVPISNHLYFYWYRQILGQKVEFLVSFYNNEISEKSEIFDDQFSVERPDGSNFTLKIRSTKLEDSAMYFCASSLGQGGQGEQYFGPGTRLTVT.

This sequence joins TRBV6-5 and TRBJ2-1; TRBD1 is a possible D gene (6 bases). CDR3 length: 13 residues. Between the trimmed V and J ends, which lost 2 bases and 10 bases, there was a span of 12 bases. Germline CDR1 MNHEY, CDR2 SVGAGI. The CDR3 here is CASSYALGAEQFF. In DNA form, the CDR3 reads TGTGCCAGCAGTTACGCTTTGGGGGCAGAGCAGTTCTTC.

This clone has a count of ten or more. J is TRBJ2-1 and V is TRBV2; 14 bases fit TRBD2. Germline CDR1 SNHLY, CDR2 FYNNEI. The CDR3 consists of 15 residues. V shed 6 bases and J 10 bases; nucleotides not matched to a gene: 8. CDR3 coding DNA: TGTGCCAGCAGCGCGGCGGGACTAGCGGGAGCGGAGCAGTTCTTC. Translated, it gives CASSAAGLAGAEQFF.

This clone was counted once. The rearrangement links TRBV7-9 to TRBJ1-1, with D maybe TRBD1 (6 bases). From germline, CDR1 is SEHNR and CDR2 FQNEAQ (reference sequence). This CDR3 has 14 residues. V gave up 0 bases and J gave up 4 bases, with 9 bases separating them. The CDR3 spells CASSLARTVTEAFF. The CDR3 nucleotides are TGTGCCAGCAGCTTAGCGCGGACAGTCACTGAAGCTTTCTTT.

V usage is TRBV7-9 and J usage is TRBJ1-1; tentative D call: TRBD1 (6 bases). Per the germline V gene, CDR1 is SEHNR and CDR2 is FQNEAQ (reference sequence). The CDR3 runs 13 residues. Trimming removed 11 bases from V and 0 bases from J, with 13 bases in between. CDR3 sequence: CAGEQGLNTEAFF. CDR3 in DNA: TGTGCCGGAGAACAGGGACTGAACACTGAAGCTTTCTTT.

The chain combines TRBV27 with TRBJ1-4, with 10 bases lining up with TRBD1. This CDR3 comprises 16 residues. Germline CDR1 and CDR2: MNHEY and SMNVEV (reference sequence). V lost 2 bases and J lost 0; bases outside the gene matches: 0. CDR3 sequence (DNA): TGTGCCAGCAGTTTAGGACAGGGGGCAACTAATGAAAAACTGTTTTTT. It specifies CASSLGQGATNEKLFF.

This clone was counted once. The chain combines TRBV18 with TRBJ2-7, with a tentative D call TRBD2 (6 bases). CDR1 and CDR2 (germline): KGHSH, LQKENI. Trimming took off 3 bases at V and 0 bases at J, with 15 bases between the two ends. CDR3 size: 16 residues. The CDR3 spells CASSPEGFLSSYEQYF. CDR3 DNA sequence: TGTGCCAGCTCACCGGAGGGGTTCCTTAGCTCCTACGAGCAGTACTTC.

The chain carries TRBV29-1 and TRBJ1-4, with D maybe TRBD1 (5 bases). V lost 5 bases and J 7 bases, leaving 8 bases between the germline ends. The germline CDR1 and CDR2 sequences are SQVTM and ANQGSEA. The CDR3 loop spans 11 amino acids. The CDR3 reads CSVRGGEKLFF. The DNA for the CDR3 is TGCAGCGTTAGGGGAGGTGAAAAACTGTTTTTT.

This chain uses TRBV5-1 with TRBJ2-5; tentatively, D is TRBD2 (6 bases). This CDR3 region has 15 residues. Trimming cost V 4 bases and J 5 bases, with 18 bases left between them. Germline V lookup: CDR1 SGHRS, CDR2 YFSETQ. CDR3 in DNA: TGCGCCAGCAGCGTCAGACGGGGGATCAGGGAGACCCAGTACTTC. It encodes CASSVRRGIRETQYF.

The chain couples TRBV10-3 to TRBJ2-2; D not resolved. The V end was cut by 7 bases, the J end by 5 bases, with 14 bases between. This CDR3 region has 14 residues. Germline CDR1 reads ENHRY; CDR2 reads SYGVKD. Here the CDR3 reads CAIMSGQTTGELFF. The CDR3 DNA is TGTGCCATCATGTCAGGTCAGACGACCGGGGAGCTGTTTTTT.

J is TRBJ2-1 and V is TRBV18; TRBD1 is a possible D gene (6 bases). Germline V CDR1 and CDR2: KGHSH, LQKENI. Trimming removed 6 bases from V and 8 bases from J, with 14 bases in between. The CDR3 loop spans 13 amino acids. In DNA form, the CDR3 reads TGTGCCAGCTCTACACAGGGTATTGATGAGCAGTTCTTC. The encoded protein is CASSTQGIDEQFF.

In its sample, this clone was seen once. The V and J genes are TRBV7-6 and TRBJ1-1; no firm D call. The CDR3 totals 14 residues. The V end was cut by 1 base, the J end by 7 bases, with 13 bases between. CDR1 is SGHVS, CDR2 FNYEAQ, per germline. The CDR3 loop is CASSLVEHTGEAFF. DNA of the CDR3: TGTGCCAGCAGCTTAGTCGAGCACACGGGTGAAGCTTTCTTT.

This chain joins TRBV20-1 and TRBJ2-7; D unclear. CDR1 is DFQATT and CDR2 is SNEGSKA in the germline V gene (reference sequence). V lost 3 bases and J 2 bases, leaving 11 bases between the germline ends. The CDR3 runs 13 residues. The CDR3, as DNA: TGCAGTGCTAGTACCGGGTATCCCTACGAGCAGTACTTC. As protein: CSASTGYPYEQYF.

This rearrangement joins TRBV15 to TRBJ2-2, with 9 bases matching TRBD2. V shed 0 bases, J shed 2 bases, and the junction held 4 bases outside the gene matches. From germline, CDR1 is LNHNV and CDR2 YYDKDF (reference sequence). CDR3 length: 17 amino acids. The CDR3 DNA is TGTGCCACCAGCAGAGATTTTCTAGCGGGAAACACCGGGGAGCTGTTTTTT. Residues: CATSRDFLAGNTGELFF. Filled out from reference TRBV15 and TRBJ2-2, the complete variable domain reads DAMVIQNPRYQVTQFGKPVTLSCSQTLNHNVMYWYQQKSSQAPKLLFHYYDKDFNNEADTPDNFQSRRPNTSFCFLDIRSPGLGDTAMYLCATSRDFLAGNTGELFFGEGSRLTVL.

CDR3 DNA: TGTGCCAGCTCACCACCGACAGGGGTGGGAGGCACTGAAGCTTTCTTT. Its translation: CASSPPTGVGGTEAFF. The chain couples TRBV18 to TRBJ1-1, with 8 nucleotides matching TRBD1. The V gene end was trimmed by 0 bases and the J gene end by 4 bases; junction bases not matched to a gene: 7. Germline CDR1 reads KGHSH; CDR2 reads LQKENI. The CDR3 runs to 16 residues. Full variable domain (remainder filled in from reference TRBV18 and TRBJ1-1): NAGVMQNPRHLVRRRGQEARLRCSPMKGHSHVYWYRQLPEEGLKFMVYLQKENIIDESGMPKERFSAEFPKEGPSILRIQQVVRGDSAAYFCASSPPTGVGGTEAFFGQGTRLTVV.

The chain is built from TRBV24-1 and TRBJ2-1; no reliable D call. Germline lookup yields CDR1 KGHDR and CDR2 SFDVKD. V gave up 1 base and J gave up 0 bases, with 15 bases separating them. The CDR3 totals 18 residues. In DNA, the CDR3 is TGTGCCACCAGTGATTTTGGATCCCCCTGGAGCTCCTACAATGAGCAGTTCTTC. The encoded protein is CATSDFGSPWSSYNEQFF.

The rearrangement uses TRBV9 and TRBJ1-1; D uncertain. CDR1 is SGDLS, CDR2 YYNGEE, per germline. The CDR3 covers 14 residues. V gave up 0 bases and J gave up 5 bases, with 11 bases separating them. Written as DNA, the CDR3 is TGTGCCAGCAGCGTAGAACAGAATTTGACTGAAGCTTTCTTT. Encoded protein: CASSVEQNLTEAFF.

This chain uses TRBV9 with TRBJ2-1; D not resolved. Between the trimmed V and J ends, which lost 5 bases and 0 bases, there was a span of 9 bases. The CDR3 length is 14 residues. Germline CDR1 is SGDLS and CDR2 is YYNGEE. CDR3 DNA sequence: TGTGCCAGCAGTACGTTGAGCTCCTACAATGAGCAGTTCTTC. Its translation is CASSTLSSYNEQFF.

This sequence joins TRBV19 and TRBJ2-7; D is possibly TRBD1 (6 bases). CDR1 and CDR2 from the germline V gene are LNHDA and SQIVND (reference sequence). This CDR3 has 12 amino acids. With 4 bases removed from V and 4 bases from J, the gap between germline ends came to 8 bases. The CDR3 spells CASSRTAYEQYF. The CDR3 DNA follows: TGTGCCAGTAGTAGGACAGCGTACGAGCAGTACTTC.

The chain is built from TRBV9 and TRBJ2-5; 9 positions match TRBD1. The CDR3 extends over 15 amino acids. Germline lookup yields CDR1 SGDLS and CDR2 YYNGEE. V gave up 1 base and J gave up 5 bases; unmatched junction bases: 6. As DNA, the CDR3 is TGTGCCAGCAGCGTATACGGGACAGGGTTGGAGACCCAGTACTTC. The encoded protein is CASSVYGTGLETQYF. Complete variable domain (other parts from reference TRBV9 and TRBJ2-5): DSGVTQTPKHLITATGQRVTLRCSPRSGDLSVYWYQQSLDQGLQFLIQYYNGEERAKGNILERFSAQQFPDLHSELNLSSLELGDSALYFCASSVYGTGLETQYFGPGTRLLVL.

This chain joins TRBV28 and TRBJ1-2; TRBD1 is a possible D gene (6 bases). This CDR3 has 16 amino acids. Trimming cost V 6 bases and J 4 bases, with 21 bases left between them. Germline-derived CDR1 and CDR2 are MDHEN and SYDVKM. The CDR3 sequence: CASSGRRWGQTYGYTF. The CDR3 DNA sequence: TGTGCCAGCAGCGGACGCCGATGGGGGCAGACCTATGGCTACACCTTC.

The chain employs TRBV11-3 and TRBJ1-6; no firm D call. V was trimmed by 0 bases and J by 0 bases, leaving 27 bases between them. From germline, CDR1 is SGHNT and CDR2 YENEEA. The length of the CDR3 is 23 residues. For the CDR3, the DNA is TGTGCCAGCAGCTTAGACGCTGTGCTTGAGGGCCACCCCTTGAGCTCCTATAATTCACCCCTCCACTTT. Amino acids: CASSLDAVLEGHPLSSYNSPLHF.

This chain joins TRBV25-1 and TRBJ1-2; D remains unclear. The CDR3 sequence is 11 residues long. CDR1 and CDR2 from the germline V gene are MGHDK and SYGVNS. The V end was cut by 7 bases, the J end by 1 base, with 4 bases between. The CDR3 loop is CASTHNYGYTF. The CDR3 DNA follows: TGTGCCAGCACCCATAACTATGGCTACACCTTC.

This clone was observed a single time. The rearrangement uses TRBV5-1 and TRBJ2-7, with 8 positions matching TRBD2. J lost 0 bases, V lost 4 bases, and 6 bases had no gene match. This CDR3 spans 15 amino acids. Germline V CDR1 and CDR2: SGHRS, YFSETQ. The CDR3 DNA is TGCGCCAGCAGCGGTAGCGGGATAAGCTCCTACGAGCAGTACTTC. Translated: CASSGSGISSYEQYF.

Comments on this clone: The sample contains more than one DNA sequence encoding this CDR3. Here the CDR3 DNA reads TGTGCCAGTAGTCCCCGAGATCAGCCCCAGCATTTT. This codes for CASSPRDQPQHF. The chain uses TRBV19 and TRBJ1-5, with D hard to call. The CDR3 sequence is 12 residues long. V shed 5 bases and J shed 5 bases, with 7 bases lying between them. Germline V gene lookup returns CDR1 LNHDA and CDR2 SQIVND (reference sequence).

The CDR3 coding sequence is TGTGCCTTGATAGCCCCCAAGAACACTGAAGCTTTCTTT. This sequence encodes CALIAPKNTEAFF. The rearrangement joins TRBV30 to TRBJ1-1; D gene ambiguous. Trimming removed 7 bases from V and 1 base from J, with 13 bases in between. This CDR3 has 13 amino acids. Germline V gene data show CDR1 as GTSNPN and CDR2 as SVGIG (reference sequence).